This T cell receptor (beta chain) was documented in a study of technical replicates of blood from a few donors. Repertoires were generated with immunoSEQ multiplex PCR, while TCRdb's copy carries only in-frame clones and drops some. The sample yields more than 75,000 clones, around 93% seen once. J was trimmed by 6 bases and V by 5 bases; bases with no gene match: 11. CDR1 is SGHRS and CDR2 is YFSETQ in the germline V gene. This CDR3 is 14 amino acids long. The chain recombines TRBV5-1 with TRBJ2-7; 7 bases are a match to TRBD1. Sequenced sample: T cells isolated from PBMCs. This receptor was taken from a human donor in good health. In DNA form, the CDR3 reads TGCGCCAGCAGAACAGGGGACACCCTATTCGAGCAGTACTTC. This translates into CASRTGDTLFEQYF.